A single sample is the source of the 26 T cell receptor beta chains below, sequenced in a study of cytomegalovirus exposure and HLA in healthy donors. Use of 60 Vbeta and 13 Jbeta primers characterized the PCR. Some clones are missing from TCRdb's copy, which holds only in-frame ones; the method was immunoSEQ multiplex PCR. The sample has fewer than 110,000 clones, 76% seen once. The sample consisted of PBMCs. The receptors here all came from a woman aged 18 to 35 in good health and CMV-seropositive.

Comment on this clone: Other DNA sequences in this specimen translate into the identical CDR3. J is TRBJ2-7 and V is TRBV2; possibly TRBD1 for D (5 bases). This CDR3 is 14 amino acids long. Trimming stripped 3 bases from V and 0 bases from J, with 9 bases between. Germline CDR1 and CDR2: SNHLY and FYNNEI. The CDR3 sequence is CASSDQGGSYEQYF. CDR3 sequence (DNA): TGTGCCAGCAGTGATCAGGGTGGCTCCTACGAGCAGTACTTC.

The CDR3 DNA sequence: TGTGCCAGCAGCCCGGGGGGGGTAGAGACCCAGTACTTC. It yields the protein CASSPGGVETQYF. The chain has TRBV7-2 and TRBJ2-5; 8 bases align to TRBD2. The V segment lost 5 bases and the J segment 4 bases; nucleotides outside the gene matches: 3. The CDR3 consists of 13 residues. Germline CDR1 reads SGHTA; CDR2 reads FQGNSA. Full variable domain (remainder filled in from reference TRBV7-2 and TRBJ2-5): GAGVSQSPSNKVTEKGKDVELRCDPISGHTALYWYRQSLGQGLEFLIYFQGNSAPDKSGLPSDRFSAERTGGSVSTLTIQRTQQEDSAVYLCASSPGGVETQYFGPGTRLLVL.

V usage is TRBV5-6 and J usage is TRBJ2-7; 11 bases align to TRBD1. V dropped 6 bases and J dropped 6; count of bases not matched to a gene: 8. Germline CDR1 and CDR2: SGHDT and YYEEEE. CDR3 length equals 14 residues. CDR3 nucleotide sequence: TGTGCCAGCAACGGACAGGGGGCTATAGGCGAGCAGTACTTC. It codes for CASNGQGAIGEQYF.

This chain joins TRBV4-2 and TRBJ2-3; 10 bases map to TRBD2. The CDR3 is 18 amino acids. Germline loops: CDR1 LGHNA, CDR2 YNFKEQ. V was clipped by 1 base and J by 4 bases; unmatched bases: 11. The chain's CDR3 is CASSQAGRAGGPSDTQYF. The CDR3 DNA sequence: TGTGCCAGCAGCCAAGCGGGACGAGCGGGAGGGCCCTCAGATACGCAGTATTTT.

J is TRBJ1-2 and V is TRBV15; tentatively, D is TRBD1 (5 bases). Germline V gives CDR1 LNHNV, CDR2 YYDKDF (reference sequence). Trimming removed 6 bases from V and 6 bases from J, with 17 bases in between. The CDR3 covers 14 residues. The DNA for the CDR3 is TGTGCCACCAGTCCTTCTGGCAGGGATGATGGCTACACCTTC. It codes for CATSPSGRDDGYTF. The full variable domain, with the rest looked up from reference TRBV15 and TRBJ1-2, is DAMVIQNPRYQVTQFGKPVTLSCSQTLNHNVMYWYQQKSSQAPKLLFHYYDKDFNNEADTPDNFQSRRPNTSFCFLDIRSPGLGDTAMYLCATSPSGRDDGYTFGSGTRLTVV.

The chain carries TRBV7-2 and TRBJ2-7, with TRBD2 matching 10 bases. With 1 base clipped from V and 3 bases from J, the junction kept 6 bases outside the gene matches. Germline V gene lookup returns CDR1 SGHTA and CDR2 FQGNSA. The CDR3 runs to 16 residues. The CDR3 is CASSLGAAGGYYEQYF. The CDR3 DNA reads as TGTGCCAGCAGCTTAGGGGCAGCGGGAGGGTACTACGAGCAGTACTTC.

This clone has just a few counts. The chain uses TRBV6-5 and TRBJ1-6; D call uncertain. V shed 2 bases and J shed 9 bases, with 17 bases lying between them. The CDR3 is 16 residues long. Germline V gene sequence: CDR1 MNHEY, CDR2 SVGAGI. The CDR3 DNA reads as TGTGCCAGCAGTTACGGGTTGACCCGTCTAGGTTCACCCCTCCACTTT. Residues: CASSYGLTRLGSPLHF.

The V gene is TRBV10-1, the J gene TRBJ2-7; TRBD2 agrees at 9 bases. There are 14 residues in the CDR3. The V gene's germline CDR1 is WNHNN and CDR2 SYGVQD (reference sequence). Unmatched junction bases numbered 5, after V lost 2 bases and J lost 6 bases. The CDR3 DNA reads TGCGCCAGCAGTGAGAGCGGGGGGTTGGTCGAGCAGTACTTC. It is translated as CASSESGGLVEQYF.

The chain carries TRBV15 and TRBJ2-2; tentative D call: TRBD2 (6 bases). The CDR3 spans 16 residues. Trimming stripped 0 bases from V and 4 bases from J, with 12 bases between. Germline V gives CDR1 LNHNV, CDR2 YYDKDF (reference sequence). The CDR3 sequence: CATSRDRGLFTGELFF. CDR3 DNA sequence: TGTGCCACCAGCAGAGATCGAGGACTATTCACCGGGGAGCTGTTTTTT.

V is TRBV5-6 and J is TRBJ1-3; D possibly corresponds to TRBD1 (5 bases). CDR3 length equals 14 residues. Germline CDR1 reads SGHDT; CDR2 reads YYEEEE. Trimming removed 0 bases from V and 3 bases from J, with 7 bases in between. CDR3 in amino acids: CASSLAGFGNTIYF. The CDR3 nucleotides read TGTGCCAGCAGCTTGGCAGGGTTTGGAAACACCATATATTTT.

The chain uses TRBV11-1 and TRBJ1-3; no clear D gene. Germline lookup yields CDR1 SGHAT and CDR2 FQDESV (reference sequence). This CDR3 contains 15 residues. Trimming took 3 bases from V and 0 from J, leaving 9 bases between them. CDR3 residues: CASSFAGFSGNTIYF. The CDR3 nucleotides read TGTGCCAGCAGCTTCGCGGGATTCTCTGGAAACACCATATATTTT.

This chain connects TRBV7-6 to TRBJ1-5, with D uncertain. The CDR3 sequence is 14 residues long. Trimming shortened V by 1 base and J by 4 bases, and 8 bases separated the two germline ends. Germline V gene sequence: CDR1 SGHVS, CDR2 FNYEAQ. The chain's CDR3 is CASSLGGNNQPQHF. CDR3 bases: TGTGCCAGCAGCTTAGGAGGGAATAATCAGCCCCAGCATTTT.

This clone was seen a single time. V gene TRBV7-6 combines with J gene TRBJ1-5; weak D call: TRBD1 (5 bases). Trimming took off 1 base at V and 6 bases at J, with 10 bases between the two ends. The CDR3 is 14 residues long. Per germline, CDR1 SGHVS and CDR2 FNYEAQ. The CDR3 DNA reads as TGTGCCAGCAGCTTAGGGGGGGGAAGTCAGCCCCAGCATTTT. Protein product: CASSLGGGSQPQHF.

This sequence joins TRBV15 and TRBJ2-2; D remains unclear. The V end was cut by 0 bases, the J end by 4 bases, with 6 bases between. The CDR3 is made up of 14 amino acids. The germline V gene has CDR1 LNHNV and CDR2 YYDKDF (reference sequence). The chain's CDR3 is CATSRDTSTGELFF. CDR3 sequence (DNA): TGTGCCACCAGCAGAGATACTTCCACCGGGGAGCTGTTTTTT. The full variable domain, with the rest looked up from reference TRBV15 and TRBJ2-2, is DAMVIQNPRYQVTQFGKPVTLSCSQTLNHNVMYWYQQKSSQAPKLLFHYYDKDFNNEADTPDNFQSRRPNTSFCFLDIRSPGLGDTAMYLCATSRDTSTGELFFGEGSRLTVL.

The chain recombines TRBV5-1 with TRBJ2-3; D is perhaps TRBD2 (6 bases). Trimming took off 0 bases at V and 3 bases at J, with 14 bases between the two ends. CDR1 and CDR2 from the germline V gene are SGHRS and YFSETQ. The CDR3 consists of 16 residues. This CDR3 reads CASSLDPGLGTDTQYF. In DNA form, the CDR3 reads TGCGCCAGCAGCTTGGATCCGGGACTGGGGACAGATACGCAGTATTTT.

The chain uses TRBV27 and TRBJ2-7; D may be TRBD1 (5 bases). The CDR3 runs to 14 residues. The V gene lost 6 bases and the J gene lost 3 bases, with 15 bases spanning the gap. Germline CDR1 reads MNHEY; CDR2 reads SMNVEV (reference sequence). The CDR3 reads CASSLNGQIYEQYF. CDR3 bases: TGTGCCAGCAGCCTCAACGGACAAATCTACGAGCAGTACTTC.

CDR3 nucleotides: TGTGCCAGCAGCTTAGGGACGGGAGGATTTAATGAAAAACTGTTTTTT. It translates to CASSLGTGGFNEKLFF. The J gene is TRBJ1-4, the V gene TRBV7-9; D is undetermined. Deletions cut 1 base from V and 4 bases from J, with 13 bases between. The CDR3 totals 16 residues. Germline CDR1 reads SEHNR; CDR2 reads FQNEAQ (reference sequence).

The chain recombines TRBV19 with TRBJ2-4; TRBD1 matches at 7 bases. The junction had 10 bases not matched to a gene; V was cut back by 5 bases and J by 0 bases. Germline V gene data show CDR1 as LNHDA and CDR2 as SQIVND (reference sequence). This CDR3 has 17 amino acids. The CDR3 loop reads CASSPPIQGLAKNIQYF. The DNA of the CDR3 is TGTGCCAGTAGTCCCCCAATACAGGGGCTAGCCAAAAACATTCAGTACTTC.

The V and J genes are TRBV5-6 and TRBJ1-1; TRBD1 agrees at 8 bases. The germline V gene has CDR1 SGHDT and CDR2 YYEEEE. This CDR3 spans 11 amino acids. J gave up 14 bases and V 7 bases, and 10 bases lay outside the gene matches. The CDR3 bases are TGTGCCAGCGCCGACAGGGGAGGTCTGTTCTTT. Translated, it gives CASADRGGLFF.

The chain recombines TRBV7-9 with TRBJ2-5, with 8 bases lining up with TRBD2. The germline V gene encodes CDR1 SEHNR and CDR2 FQNEAQ (reference sequence). CDR3 length: 15 residues. V trimming: 5 bases; J trimming: 2 bases; junction bases outside the gene matches: 7. The chain's CDR3 is CASSPIGLAQETQYF. In DNA, the CDR3 is TGTGCCAGCAGCCCCATCGGACTAGCTCAAGAGACCCAGTACTTC. The full variable domain, in which reference TRBV7-9 and TRBJ2-5 provide the parts outside the CDR3, is DTGVSQNPRHKITKRGQNVTFRCDPISEHNRLYWYRQTLGQGPEFLTYFQNEAQLEKSRLLSDRFSAERPKGSFSTLEIQRTEQGDSAMYLCASSPIGLAQETQYFGPGTRLLVL.

The chain employs TRBV11-1 and TRBJ1-1; D is uncertain. Germline values: CDR1 SGHAT, CDR2 FQDESV (reference sequence). The CDR3 totals 13 residues. The V end was cut by 5 bases, the J end by 0 bases, with 7 bases between. The CDR3 sequence: CASSPLMNTEAFF. The CDR3 DNA reads as TGTGCCAGCAGCCCTTTAATGAACACTGAAGCTTTCTTT.

In its sample, this clone was seen once. V is TRBV5-1 and J is TRBJ1-1; 11 bases map to TRBD1. V shed 1 base, J shed 1 base, and the junction held 6 bases outside the gene matches. In germline, CDR1 is SGHRS, CDR2 YFSETQ. The CDR3 sequence is 17 residues long. The CDR3 sequence: CASSLSGTGGRNTEAFF. The CDR3, as DNA: TGCGCCAGCAGCTTGTCCGGGACAGGGGGAAGGAACACTGAAGCTTTCTTT.

This rearrangement joins TRBV4-3 to TRBJ2-1, with TRBD2 as a possible D gene (5 bases). The CDR3 has 16 amino acids. The V gene lost 0 bases and the J gene lost 4 bases, with 13 bases spanning the gap. CDR1 is LGHNA and CDR2 is YSLEER in the germline V gene. The CDR3 sequence is CASSQDWRTPYNEQFF. DNA for the CDR3: TGCGCCAGCAGCCAAGATTGGAGGACCCCATACAATGAGCAGTTCTTC.

The table lists this clone with a count of one. J is TRBJ1-6 and V is TRBV18; 9 bases match TRBD1. CDR3 size: 16 residues. Per the germline V gene, CDR1 is KGHSH and CDR2 is LQKENI. Trimming removed 3 bases from V and 4 bases from J; junction bases left unmatched: 4. The CDR3 sequence is CASSPTGQGYNSPLHF. CDR3 sequence (DNA): TGTGCCAGCTCACCCACCGGACAGGGGTATAATTCACCCCTCCACTTT.

The chain uses TRBV7-2 and TRBJ1-4; unclear D gene. The CDR3 is 14 residues long. The ends were cut back, 5 bases at V and 7 bases at J, with 14 bases in the middle. Germline values: CDR1 SGHTA, CDR2 FQGNSA. The CDR3 loop is CASSLVLSSEKLFF. CDR3 in DNA: TGTGCCAGCAGCCTGGTCCTAAGTAGTGAAAAACTGTTTTTT.

This clone turned up a few times. The V call is TRBV18, the J call TRBJ2-1, with 7 bases matching TRBD2. The CDR3 is made up of 17 amino acids. Germline CDR1 reads KGHSH; CDR2 reads LQKENI. With 3 bases clipped from V and 8 bases from J, the junction kept 16 bases outside the gene matches. CDR3 DNA sequence: TGTGCCAGCTCACCCCCGACCGCGGGACTATTCCTGTATGAGCAGTTCTTC. Amino acids: CASSPPTAGLFLYEQFF.